This paragraph reports one T cell receptor (beta chain). This entry is derived from a study of T cell changes during pregnancy in multiple sclerosis. Produced via immunoSEQ multiplex PCR; TCRdb's table is partial and in-frame only. The sample has tens of thousands of clones, around 90% seen once; the top ten hold approximately 3%. From germline, CDR1 is GTSNPN and CDR2 SVGIG (reference sequence). With 3 bases removed from V and 4 bases from J, the gap between germline ends came to 15 bases. This CDR3 spans 14 amino acids. This receptor was obtained from a female donor with multiple sclerosis, enrolled in a pregnancy study. The specimen was CD8+ T cells from peripheral blood mononuclear cells, collected before pregnancy. The V gene is TRBV30, the J gene TRBJ1-1, with D maybe TRBD1 (6 bases). CDR3 sequence (DNA): TGTGCCTGGAGCGTAGGGGGATACGGCACTGAAGCTTTCTTT. Its protein is CAWSVGGYGTEAFF.